Reported below is one T cell receptor (beta chain). Its antigen is as yet unknown. This table comes from immunoSEQ multiplex PCR, and its TCRdb copy is limited to in-frame clones, with some not included. The data contain 150,000 to 200,000 clones, around 90% of them singletons. CDR3 length equals 15 residues. Germline-derived CDR1 and CDR2 are SEHNR and FQNEAQ (reference sequence). V was shortened by 2 bases and J by 5 bases, with 12 bases between the two germline ends. The data belong to a study of T cell responses to AZD1222 COVID-19 vaccine. Study-level findings and limits: Spike-specific TCR breadth and depth were elevated following two AZD1222 doses. Targeting of unmutated variant regions was reportedly seen in nearly half of spike-specific TCRs. Only six people who got AZD1222 tested seropositive at baseline. A mostly white British donor set with more females was recruited, and clonal diversity was possibly underestimated.

V and J are TRBV7-9 and TRBJ1-4; TRBD1 is a possible D gene (6 bases). This material consisted of peripheral blood, taken on day 0 of AZD1222 vaccination. This receptor was taken from an adult in good health. In nucleotides, the CDR3 is TGTGCCAGCAGCTTATCAGGACAGATAAATGAAAAACTGTTTTTT. Its protein product is CASSLSGQINEKLFF.